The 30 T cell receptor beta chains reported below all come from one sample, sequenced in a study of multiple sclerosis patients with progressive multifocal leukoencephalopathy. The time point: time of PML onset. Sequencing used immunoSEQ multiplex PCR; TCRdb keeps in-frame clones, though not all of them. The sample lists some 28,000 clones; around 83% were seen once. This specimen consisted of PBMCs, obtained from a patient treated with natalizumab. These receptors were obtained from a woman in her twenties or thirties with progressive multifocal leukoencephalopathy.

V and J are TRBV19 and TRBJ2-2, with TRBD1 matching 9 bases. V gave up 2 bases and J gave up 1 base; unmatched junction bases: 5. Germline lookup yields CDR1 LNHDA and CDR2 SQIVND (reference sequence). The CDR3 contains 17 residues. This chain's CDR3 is CASSISGDRENTGELFF. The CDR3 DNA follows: TGTGCCAGTAGTATAAGTGGGGACAGGGAGAACACCGGGGAGCTGTTTTTT. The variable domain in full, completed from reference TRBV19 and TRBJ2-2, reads DGGITQSPKYLFRKEGQNVTLSCEQNLNHDAMYWYRQDPGQGLRLIYYSQIVNDFQKGDIAEGYSVSREKKESFPLTVTSAQKNPTAFYLCASSISGDRENTGELFFGEGSRLTVL.

The CDR3 here is CASSRTGQASYEQYF. CDR3 DNA: TGTGCCAGCAGTCGAACAGGACAGGCCTCCTACGAGCAGTACTTC. The genes are TRBV6-7 and TRBJ2-5; 7 nucleotides align to TRBD1. The J call may be faulty, since TRBJ2-7 better matches the DNA end. TRBV6-7 is labeled an ORF, and its function is uncertain. This CDR3 comprises 15 residues.

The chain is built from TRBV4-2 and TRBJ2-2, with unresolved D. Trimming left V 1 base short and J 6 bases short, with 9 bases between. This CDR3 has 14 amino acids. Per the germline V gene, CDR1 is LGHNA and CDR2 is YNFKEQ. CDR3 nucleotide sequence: TGTGCCAGCAGCCAAGCGATGGCTCCCGGGGAGCTGTTTTTT. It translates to CASSQAMAPGELFF.

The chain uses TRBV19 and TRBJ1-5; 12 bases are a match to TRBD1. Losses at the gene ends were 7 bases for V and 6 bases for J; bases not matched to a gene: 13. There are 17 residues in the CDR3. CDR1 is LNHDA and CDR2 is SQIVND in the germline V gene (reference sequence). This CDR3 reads CASTWGPGTGGFQPQHF. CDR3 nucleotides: TGTGCCAGTACTTGGGGCCCCGGGACAGGGGGCTTTCAGCCCCAGCATTTT. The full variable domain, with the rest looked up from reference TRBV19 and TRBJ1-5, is DGGITQSPKYLFRKEGQNVTLSCEQNLNHDAMYWYRQDPGQGLRLIYYSQIVNDFQKGDIAEGYSVSREKKESFPLTVTSAQKNPTAFYLCASTWGPGTGGFQPQHFGDGTRLSIL.

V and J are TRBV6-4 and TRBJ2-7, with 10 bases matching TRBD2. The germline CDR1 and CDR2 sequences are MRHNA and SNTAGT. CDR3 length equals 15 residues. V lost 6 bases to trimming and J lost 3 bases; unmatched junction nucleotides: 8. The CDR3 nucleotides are TGTGCCAGCAGGTTCGGGACTAGCGTTGTCTACGAGCAGTACTTC. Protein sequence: CASRFGTSVVYEQYF.

CDR3 DNA: TGTGCCAGCTCCCAAGGGGTGTCTGGAAACACCATATATTTT. It yields the protein CASSQGVSGNTIYF. The chain carries TRBV6-5 and TRBJ1-3, with a weak D call TRBD1 (5 bases). The CDR3 extends over 14 amino acids. Looked up from germline, CDR1 is MNHEY and CDR2 is SVGAGI. V lost 8 bases and J lost 1, with 12 bases in between.

The CDR3 here is CASSTGLLNTEAFF. The CDR3 DNA is TGTGCCAGCAGTACGGGACTGCTGAACACTGAAGCTTTCTTT. This chain links TRBV2 with TRBJ1-1, with a tentative D call TRBD1 (5 bases). V was shortened by 5 bases and J by 0 bases, with 10 bases between the two germline ends. Germline V gene sequence: CDR1 SNHLY, CDR2 FYNNEI. This CDR3 spans 14 amino acids.

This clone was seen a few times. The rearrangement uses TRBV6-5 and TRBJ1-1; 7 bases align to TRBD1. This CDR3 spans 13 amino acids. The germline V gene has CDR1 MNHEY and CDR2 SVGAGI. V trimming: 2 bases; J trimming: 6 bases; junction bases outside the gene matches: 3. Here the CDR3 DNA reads TGTGCCAGCAGTTACACAGGGGCCTCTGAAGCTTTCTTT. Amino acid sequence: CASSYTGASEAFF.

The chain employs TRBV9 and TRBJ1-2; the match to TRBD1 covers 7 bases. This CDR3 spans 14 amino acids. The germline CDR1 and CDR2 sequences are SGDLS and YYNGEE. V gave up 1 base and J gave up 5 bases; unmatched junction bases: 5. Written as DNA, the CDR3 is TGTGCCAGCAGCGTAACAGGGGCGAATTATGGCTACACCTTC. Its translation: CASSVTGANYGYTF.

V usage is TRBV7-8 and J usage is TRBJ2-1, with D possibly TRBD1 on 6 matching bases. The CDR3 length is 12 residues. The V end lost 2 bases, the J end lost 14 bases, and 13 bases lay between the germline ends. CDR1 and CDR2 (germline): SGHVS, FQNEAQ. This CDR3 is CASSLKAGEEFF. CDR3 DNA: TGTGCCAGCAGCTTAAAAGCAGGGGAAGAGTTCTTC.

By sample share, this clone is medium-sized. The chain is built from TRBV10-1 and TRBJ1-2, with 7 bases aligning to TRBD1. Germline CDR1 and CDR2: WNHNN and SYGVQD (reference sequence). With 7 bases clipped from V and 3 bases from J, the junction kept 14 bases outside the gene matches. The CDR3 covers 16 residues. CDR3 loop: CASIEEKQGFYYGYTF. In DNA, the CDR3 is TGCGCCAGCATTGAAGAAAAACAGGGGTTTTACTATGGCTACACCTTC.

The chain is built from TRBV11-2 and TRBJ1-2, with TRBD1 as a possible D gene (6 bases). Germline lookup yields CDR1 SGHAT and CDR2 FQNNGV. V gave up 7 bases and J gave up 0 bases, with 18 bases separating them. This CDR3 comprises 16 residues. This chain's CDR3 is CASTKGGATTNYGYTF. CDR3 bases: TGTGCCAGCACTAAGGGGGGGGCAACTACTAACTATGGCTACACCTTC. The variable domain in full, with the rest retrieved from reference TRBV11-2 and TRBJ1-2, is EAGVAQSPRYKIIEKRQSVAFWCNPISGHATLYWYQQILGQGPKLLIQFQNNGVVDDSQLPKDRFSAERLKGVDSTLKIQPAKLEDSAVYLCASTKGGATTNYGYTFGSGTRLTVV.

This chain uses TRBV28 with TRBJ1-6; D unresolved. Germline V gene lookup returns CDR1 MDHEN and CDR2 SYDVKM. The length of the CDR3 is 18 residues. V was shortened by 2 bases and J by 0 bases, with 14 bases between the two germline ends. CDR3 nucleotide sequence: TGTGCCAGCAGTTTAGGTGCACCGCGGAGCTCCTATAATTCACCCCTCCACTTT. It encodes CASSLGAPRSSYNSPLHF.

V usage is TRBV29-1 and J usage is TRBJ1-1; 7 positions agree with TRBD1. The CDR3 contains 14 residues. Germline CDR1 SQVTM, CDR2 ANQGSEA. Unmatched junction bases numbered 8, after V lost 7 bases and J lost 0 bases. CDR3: CSGRRGGVNTEAFF. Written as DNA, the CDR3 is TGCAGCGGGAGGAGAGGGGGCGTGAACACTGAAGCTTTCTTT.

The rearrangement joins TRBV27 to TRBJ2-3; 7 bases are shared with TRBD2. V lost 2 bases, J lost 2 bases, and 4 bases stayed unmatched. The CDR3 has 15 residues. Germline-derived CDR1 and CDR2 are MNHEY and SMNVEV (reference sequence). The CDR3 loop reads CASSLTSASTDTQYF. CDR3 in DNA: TGTGCCAGCAGTTTAACTAGCGCCTCCACAGATACGCAGTATTTT.

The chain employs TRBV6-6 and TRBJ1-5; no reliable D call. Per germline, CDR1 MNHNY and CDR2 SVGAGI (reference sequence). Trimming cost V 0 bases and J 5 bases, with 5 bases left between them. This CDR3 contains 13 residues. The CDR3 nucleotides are TGTGCCAGCAGTTACTCGCTGGATCAGCCCCAGCATTTT. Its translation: CASSYSLDQPQHF.

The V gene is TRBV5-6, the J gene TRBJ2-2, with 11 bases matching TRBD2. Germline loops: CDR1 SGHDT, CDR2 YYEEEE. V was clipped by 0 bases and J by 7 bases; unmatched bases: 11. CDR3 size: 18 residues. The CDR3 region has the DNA TGTGCCAGCAGCTTGGTGGGAACTAGCGGGAGTGTTGGCGGGGAGCTGTTTTTT. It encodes CASSLVGTSGSVGGELFF. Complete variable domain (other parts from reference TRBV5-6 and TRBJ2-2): DAGVTQSPTHLIKTRGQQVTLRCSPKSGHDTVSWYQQALGQGPQFIFQYYEEEERQRGNFPDRFSGHQFPNYSSELNVNALLLGDSALYLCASSLVGTSGSVGGELFFGEGSRLTVL.

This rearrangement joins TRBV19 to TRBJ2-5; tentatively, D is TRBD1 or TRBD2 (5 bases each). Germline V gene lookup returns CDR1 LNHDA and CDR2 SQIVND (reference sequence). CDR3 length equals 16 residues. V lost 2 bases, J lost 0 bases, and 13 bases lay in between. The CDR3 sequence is CASSIPSGAYQETQYF. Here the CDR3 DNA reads TGTGCCAGTAGTATACCCTCCGGGGCGTACCAAGAGACCCAGTACTTC.

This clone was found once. The CDR3, as DNA: TGTGCCAGCAGCCCCGGACGGACCGGAGAGACCCAGTACTTC. This codes for CASSPGRTGETQYF. The chain employs TRBV9 and TRBJ2-5, with D unclear. Germline loops: CDR1 SGDLS, CDR2 YYNGEE. V was pared by 4 bases and J by 4 bases, with 14 bases between. The CDR3 spans 14 residues.

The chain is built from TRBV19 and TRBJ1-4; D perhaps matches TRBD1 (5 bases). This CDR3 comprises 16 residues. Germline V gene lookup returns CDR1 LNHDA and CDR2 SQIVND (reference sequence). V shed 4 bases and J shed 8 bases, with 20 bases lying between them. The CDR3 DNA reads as TGTGCCAGTAGTACGCCCCGCAGGGCTGGGTTCGAAAAACTGTTTTTT. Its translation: CASSTPRRAGFEKLFF.

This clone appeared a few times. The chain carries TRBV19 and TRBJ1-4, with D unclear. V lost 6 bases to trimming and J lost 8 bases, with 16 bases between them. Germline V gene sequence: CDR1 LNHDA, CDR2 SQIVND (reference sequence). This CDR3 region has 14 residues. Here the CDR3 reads CASSTIGSGEKLFF. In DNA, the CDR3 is TGTGCCAGTAGCACGATTGGAAGCGGGGAAAAACTGTTTTTT.

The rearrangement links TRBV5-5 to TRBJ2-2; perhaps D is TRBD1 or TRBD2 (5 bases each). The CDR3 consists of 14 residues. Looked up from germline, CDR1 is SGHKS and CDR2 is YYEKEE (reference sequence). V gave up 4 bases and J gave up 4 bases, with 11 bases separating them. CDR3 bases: TGTGCCAGCAGCCTGGCCGGGACCACCGGGGAGCTGTTTTTT. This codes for CASSLAGTTGELFF.

The CDR3 DNA reads TGTGCCAGCAGTTTAGGACAGGGTGCCGATCAGCCCCAGCATTTT. Amino acid sequence: CASSLGQGADQPQHF. This chain joins TRBV27 and TRBJ1-5; TRBD1 agrees at 8 bases. This CDR3 spans 15 amino acids. CDR1 and CDR2 (germline): MNHEY, SMNVEV (reference sequence). The ends lost 2 bases at V and 5 bases at J; junction bases unmatched: 5.

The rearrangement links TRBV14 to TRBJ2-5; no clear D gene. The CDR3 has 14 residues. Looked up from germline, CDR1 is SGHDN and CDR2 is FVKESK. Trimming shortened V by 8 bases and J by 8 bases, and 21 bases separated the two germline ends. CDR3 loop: CASAPRASSSTQYF. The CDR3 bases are TGTGCCAGCGCGCCCCGGGCCTCTTCAAGTACCCAGTACTTC.

The CDR3 bases are TGTGCCAGCAGTGCAAGCGGGACCTACAATGAGCAGTTCTTC. Protein product: CASSASGTYNEQFF. The chain combines TRBV6-1 with TRBJ2-1, with 7 bases that match TRBD2. Germline values: CDR1 MNHNS, CDR2 SASEGT. V lost 4 bases and J lost 2; bases outside the gene matches: 2. CDR3 length: 14 amino acids.

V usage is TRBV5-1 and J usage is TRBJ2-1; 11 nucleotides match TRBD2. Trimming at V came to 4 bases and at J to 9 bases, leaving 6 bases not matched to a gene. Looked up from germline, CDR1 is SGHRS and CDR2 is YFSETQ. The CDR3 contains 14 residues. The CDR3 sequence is CASSPSGLAVEQFF. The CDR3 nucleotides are TGCGCCAGCAGCCCGTCGGGACTAGCGGTTGAGCAGTTCTTC.

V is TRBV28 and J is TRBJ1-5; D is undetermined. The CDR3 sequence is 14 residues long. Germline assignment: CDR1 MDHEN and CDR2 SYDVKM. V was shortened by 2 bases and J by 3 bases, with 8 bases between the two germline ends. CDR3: CASSLSLFNQPQHF. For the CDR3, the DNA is TGTGCCAGCAGTTTAAGCTTATTCAATCAGCCCCAGCATTTT.

The CDR3 DNA reads as TGCGCCAGCAGCTTGGATACAGGGAACACCGGGGAGCTGTTTTTT. It translates to CASSLDTGNTGELFF. The rearrangement uses TRBV5-1 and TRBJ2-2; the D gene is possibly TRBD1 (5 bases). Trimming shortened V by 0 bases and J by 1 base, and 7 bases separated the two germline ends. Germline CDR1 and CDR2: SGHRS and YFSETQ. This CDR3 has 15 residues. Combining the CDR3 with reference TRBV5-1 and TRBJ2-2 gives the whole variable domain KAGVTQTPRYLIKTRGQQVTLSCSPISGHRSVSWYQQTPGQGLQFLFEYFSETQRNKGNFPGRFSGRQFSNSRSEMNVSTLELGDSALYLCASSLDTGNTGELFFGEGSRLTVL.

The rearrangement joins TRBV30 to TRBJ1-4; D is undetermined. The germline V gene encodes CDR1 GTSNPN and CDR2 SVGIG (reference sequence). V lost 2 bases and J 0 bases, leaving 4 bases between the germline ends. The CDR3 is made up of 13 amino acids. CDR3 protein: CAWSIATNEKLFF. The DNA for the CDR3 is TGTGCCTGGAGTATTGCAACTAATGAAAAACTGTTTTTT.

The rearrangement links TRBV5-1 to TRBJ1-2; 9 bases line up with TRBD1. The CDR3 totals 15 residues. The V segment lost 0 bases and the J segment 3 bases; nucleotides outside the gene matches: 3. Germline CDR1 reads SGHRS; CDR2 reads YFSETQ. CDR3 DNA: TGCGCCAGCAGCTTGGGACAGGGGGGCTACTATGGCTACACCTTC. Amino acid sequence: CASSLGQGGYYGYTF.